A single sample gave rise to the 16 T cell receptor beta chains below, sequenced in a study of spatial heterogeneity in lung cancer (dated by TCRdb to the late 2010s). What the research found in general, with its limitations: The number of expanded intratumoral alpha and beta TCRs correlated with the tumor nonsynonymous mutation count.

The time point label, as the study defines it: sample taken at primary tumor resection. Antigens of these TCRs are unknown. Libraries were built with 5' RACE. This sample was sequenced with a NextSeq 500. The public reads were quality trimmed at Q25 with fastp and then assembled into clones with MiXCR by TCRdb, keeping productive beta chains. Entries are consolidated by CDR3 protein sequence, retaining the most common genes and DNA. The sample table holds roughly 19,000 distinct CDR3 sequences, of which around 8% were seen once. More than 20% of the sample is taken by the ten largest. The sample was lung tumor tissue, taken at surgery. Receptor source: a male donor with early-stage non-small cell lung cancer.

In its sample, this clonotype ranks as medium-sized. This sequence joins TRBV12-3 or TRBV12-4 and TRBJ2-7; D gene unclear. The CDR3 is 11 residues long. V shed 5 bases and J shed 7 bases, with 9 bases lying between them. The CDR3 DNA is TGTGCCAGCAGTCGGGTGGGAGAGCAGTACTTC. Its translation is CASSRVGEQYF.

This clonotype was recorded at least ten times. The V call is TRBV12-3 or TRBV12-4, the J call TRBJ1-1; D gene uncertain. The CDR3 is 11 residues long. Between the trimmed V and J ends, which lost 5 bases and 11 bases, there was a span of 12 bases. CDR3 coding DNA: TGTGCCAGCAGTAAACAATTCCGGGCTTTCTTT. Translation: CASSKQFRAFF.

The V and J genes are TRBV12-3 or TRBV12-4 and TRBJ1-5, with D unresolved. V was clipped by 3 bases and J by 6 bases, with 9 bases between them. CDR3 length: 13 amino acids. The CDR3 DNA sequence: TGTGCCAGCAGTTTGGTGAATTTTCAGCCCCAGCATTTT. Its protein is CASSLVNFQPQHF.

The gene calls are TRBV30 and TRBJ1-1, with a weak D call TRBD1 (6 bases). This CDR3 has 13 amino acids. Trimming left V 3 bases short and J 6 bases short, with 14 bases between. CDR1 is GTSNPN and CDR2 is SVGIG in the germline V gene (reference sequence). The CDR3 loop reads CAWRGRGRSEAFF. CDR3 DNA: TGTGCCTGGAGAGGGAGGGGGAGGTCTGAAGCTTTCTTT.

The sample holds many counts of this clonotype. This chain uses TRBV12-3 or TRBV12-4 with TRBJ2-7; 7 bases are shared with TRBD1. V shed 3 bases, J shed 0 bases, and the junction held 2 bases outside the gene matches. The CDR3 length is 14 residues. CDR3 in amino acids: CASSFDRASYEQYF. CDR3 bases: TGTGCCAGCAGTTTCGACAGGGCCTCCTACGAGCAGTACTTC.

In this sample, this clonotype turned up many times. The chain is built from TRBV12-3 or TRBV12-4 and TRBJ1-3, with D tentatively TRBD1 (5 bases). The CDR3 length is 15 residues. V lost 8 bases, J lost 5 bases, and 19 bases lay in between. The CDR3 nucleotides read TGTGCCAGCCTGTCGACGCGGGGGGGGAGAAACACCATATATTTT. The encoded protein is CASLSTRGGRNTIYF.

This clonotype showed up just a few times. V gene TRBV28 combines with J gene TRBJ2-7, with D unclear. There are 14 residues in the CDR3. The germline V and J ends were trimmed by 7 bases and 3 bases, with 16 bases remaining between them. Germline V gives CDR1 MDHEN, CDR2 SYDVKM. In nucleotides, the CDR3 is TGTGCCAGCACAAGAACTACAGCGTACTACGAGCAGTACTTC. This sequence encodes CASTRTTAYYEQYF.

This clonotype was seen many times. The chain joins TRBV6-5 to TRBJ2-3; weak D call: TRBD2 (6 bases). Per germline, CDR1 MNHEY and CDR2 SVGAGI. Trimming cost V 5 bases and J 4 bases, with 10 bases left between them. The CDR3 is made up of 13 amino acids. The CDR3 DNA reads TGTGCCAGCAGTGCCCGACTAGCAGATACGCAGTATTTT. Its protein product is CASSARLADTQYF.

The sample holds many counts of this clonotype. The rearrangement uses TRBV2 and TRBJ1-2; the D is unclear. The CDR3 is 14 residues long. The V end was cut by 3 bases, the J end by 3 bases, with 11 bases between. From germline, CDR1 is SNHLY and CDR2 FYNNEI. The CDR3 DNA reads TGTGCCAGCAGTGAGCCAGGAGGCTACTATGGCTACACCTTC. The encoded protein is CASSEPGGYYGYTF. Together with reference TRBV2 and TRBJ1-2, the CDR3 gives the full variable domain: EPEVTQTPSHQVTQMGQEVILRCVPISNHLYFYWYRQILGQKVEFLVSFYNNEISEKSEIFDDQFSVERPDGSNFTLKIRSTKLEDSAMYFCASSEPGGYYGYTFGSGTRLTVV.

In its sample, this clonotype was seen many times. This chain joins TRBV7-9 and TRBJ1-5; D remains unclear. From germline, CDR1 is SEHNR and CDR2 FQNEAQ (reference sequence). Deletions cut 1 base from V and 2 bases from J, with 6 bases between. This CDR3 has 14 residues. The CDR3 DNA follows: TGTGCCAGCAGCTTAGGGACGGGCAATCAGCCCCAGCATTTT. Translating gives CASSLGTGNQPQHF.

There are a few counts of this clonotype. The CDR3 region is CAWGINRGSGTDTQYF. CDR3 DNA: TGTGCCTGGGGAATCAACAGGGGTTCGGGCACAGATACGCAGTATTTT. J is TRBJ2-3 and V is TRBV30; 7 positions match TRBD1. Germline lookup yields CDR1 GTSNPN and CDR2 SVGIG (reference sequence). Trimming cost V 5 bases and J 1 base; bases outside gene matches: 12. This CDR3 is built from 16 residues.

Details on this clonotype: This clone may be a read error of a much larger clone one base away. The gene calls are TRBV6-2 or TRBV6-3 and TRBJ1-2, with D perhaps matching TRBD1 (5 bases). Germline V gene lookup returns CDR1 MNHEY and CDR2 SVGEGT. The CDR3 runs 15 residues. This CDR3 is CASGYSRGPNYGYTF. The CDR3, as DNA: TGTGCCAGCGGTTACAGTCGGGGCCCGAACTATGGCTACACCTTC.

Worth noting for this clonotype: A single base separates this from a much larger clone, so it may be a read error. V is TRBV9 and J is TRBJ1-5; 9 bases fit TRBD1. This CDR3 is 14 amino acids long. Germline V gene lookup returns CDR1 SGDLS and CDR2 YYNGEE. The CDR3 reads CASSLGQGNKPQHF. The CDR3 bases are TGTGCCAGCAGCCTGGGACAGGGCAATAAGCCCCAGCATTTT.

This clonotype occurred many times. This chain links TRBV18 with TRBJ1-2; D is possibly TRBD1 (5 bases). CDR3 length equals 14 residues. Trimming left V 3 bases short and J 3 bases short, with 11 bases between. Germline CDR1 and CDR2: KGHSH and LQKENI. The CDR3 sequence is CASSPRAGDYGYTF. The DNA of the CDR3 is TGTGCCAGCTCACCCAGGGCGGGGGACTATGGCTACACCTTC.

This clonotype occurred many times. The J gene is TRBJ2-2, the V gene TRBV6-6; maybe TRBD2 (6 bases). Trimming cost V 8 bases and J 8 bases, with 15 bases left between them. Looked up from germline, CDR1 is MNHNY and CDR2 is SVGAGI (reference sequence). The CDR3 is 13 residues long. The CDR3 DNA reads as TGTGCCAGCCTTGGGAGGCGACAGGGGGAGCTGTTTTTT. Encoded protein: CASLGRRQGELFF.

This clonotype was picked up a small number of times. One base away lies a much larger clone, so this may be a sequencing read error. The chain has TRBV6-5 and TRBJ1-6; the D is unclear. The length of the CDR3 is 16 residues. In germline, CDR1 is MNHEY, CDR2 SVGAGI. The DNA of the CDR3 is TGTGCCAGCAGTACGCCATCCTGGACTGGGCCTTCACCCCTCAACTTT. Its translation is CASSTPSWTGPSPLNF.